This passage covers 13 T cell receptor beta chains from one sample sequenced in a study of blood T cells in healthy people across ages. With a J-beta primer mix and a sample-barcoded 5' primer, a second PCR ran roughly 6 to 11 cycles. TCRdb passed the 5' RACE reads through MiXCR, listing each CDR3 protein once. The data contain around 1,700,000 distinct CDR3 sequences, roughly 27% of them singletons. The material sequenced was blood. Receptors originate from a woman aged 30 to 39 in good health.

Only a few counts were recorded for this clonotype. This chain connects TRBV27 to TRBJ1-6; 8 bases are a match to TRBD1. Unmatched junction bases numbered 9, after V lost 5 bases and J lost 9 bases. The CDR3 loop spans 15 amino acids. Germline loops: CDR1 MNHEY, CDR2 SMNVEV (reference sequence). The CDR3, as DNA: TGTGCCAGCAGTAAAAAGACAGGGGTGCCTTCACCCCTCCACTTT. Its translation is CASSKKTGVPSPLHF.

The rearrangement links TRBV10-3 to TRBJ2-4; 8 bases are shared with TRBD1. Germline V gene lookup returns CDR1 ENHRY and CDR2 SYGVKD. V lost 7 bases and J lost 13; bases outside the gene matches: 15. The CDR3 spans 14 residues. In nucleotides, the CDR3 is TGTGCCATCAAGGGGACAGGAGCTGTCAATGAGCAGTACTTC. Its protein is CAIKGTGAVNEQYF.

This clonotype was seen ten or more times. V and J are TRBV7-2 and TRBJ1-2; D might be TRBD1 (6 bases). Trimming removed 4 bases at V and 4 bases at J, with 13 bases between. From germline, CDR1 is SGHTA and CDR2 FQGNSA. This CDR3 spans 14 amino acids. The CDR3: CASSSGGSGYGYTF. Here the CDR3 DNA reads TGTGCCAGCAGCTCCGGGGGCTCGGGCTATGGCTACACCTTC. Drawing the rest from reference TRBV7-2 and TRBJ1-2, the complete variable domain is GAGVSQSPSNKVTEKGKDVELRCDPISGHTALYWYRQSLGQGLEFLIYFQGNSAPDKSGLPSDRFSAERTGGSVSTLTIQRTQQEDSAVYLCASSSGGSGYGYTFGSGTRLTVV.

This clonotype was seen a few times. The V call is TRBV29-1, the J call TRBJ1-4, with D hard to call. The V gene lost 4 bases and the J gene lost 0 bases, with 9 bases spanning the gap. The CDR3 runs 14 residues. Germline CDR1 SQVTM, CDR2 ANQGSEA. CDR3 amino acids: CSVAGGATNEKLFF. CDR3 sequence (DNA): TGCAGCGTTGCCGGAGGCGCAACTAATGAAAAACTGTTTTTT.

The V gene is TRBV12-5, the J gene TRBJ2-7; D is unclear. Germline CDR1 and CDR2: LGHNT and FRNRAP. This CDR3 contains 13 residues. V was shortened by 2 bases and J by 5 bases, with 10 bases between the two germline ends. The CDR3 region has the DNA TGTGCTAGTGGTTTGTCAGTAGTGAACGAGCAGTACTTC. Translation: CASGLSVVNEQYF.

In its sample, this clonotype was seen a few times. This may stem from a read error, because a much larger clone lies one nucleotide away. The rearrangement uses TRBV29-1 and TRBJ2-7; no firm D call. Deletions cut 5 bases from V and 3 bases from J, with 8 bases between. The germline gives CDR1 SQVTM, CDR2 ANQGSEA. There are 11 residues in the CDR3. Here the CDR3 reads CSVLTRYEQYF. The CDR3, as DNA: TGCAGCGTTCTGACCCGCTACGAGCAGTACTTC.

This clonotype occurred many times. The gene calls are TRBV12-3 or TRBV12-4 and TRBJ1-2, with 8 bases lining up with TRBD1. With 1 base clipped from V and 7 bases from J, the junction kept 5 bases outside the gene matches. The CDR3 runs to 14 residues. The chain's CDR3 is CASSLVQGASGYTF. In nucleotides, the CDR3 is TGTGCCAGCAGTTTAGTTCAGGGGGCCTCTGGCTACACCTTC.

This clonotype was found a few times. The junction departs from germline at one end; a sequencing error may be responsible. This chain links TRBV5-1 with TRBJ2-5; no reliable D call. Germline V gene lookup returns CDR1 SGHRS and CDR2 YFSETQ. The CDR3 has 14 amino acids. CDR3 sequence (DNA): TGCGCCAGCAGCTGGGGAAGGCACCGAGAGACCCGGTACTTC. Its protein is CASSWGRHRETRYF.

The chain combines TRBV6-6 with TRBJ1-2; 8 bases agree with TRBD1. Germline-derived CDR1 and CDR2 are MNHNY and SVGAGI (reference sequence). The V and J ends lost 7 bases and 8 bases, in that order; junction bases with no gene match: 12. This CDR3 region has 14 residues. Here the CDR3 DNA reads TGTGCCAGCACCGAACCGGGACAGGTTCCCGGCTACACCTTC. Translation gives CASTEPGQVPGYTF.

This clonotype was recorded many times. V and J are TRBV7-6 and TRBJ2-5, with TRBD2 identical over 10 bases. V trimming: 5 bases; J trimming: 5 bases; junction bases outside the gene matches: 5. CDR3 size: 14 residues. The germline V gene encodes CDR1 SGHVS and CDR2 FNYEAQ. The CDR3 DNA follows: TGTGCCAGCAGCCCGGGACTAGCGAGTGAGACCCAGTACTTC. Amino acids: CASSPGLASETQYF.

V usage is TRBV5-1 and J usage is TRBJ2-5; 8 bases align to TRBD2. V was clipped by 4 bases and J by 11 bases; unmatched bases: 13. Looked up from germline, CDR1 is SGHRS and CDR2 is YFSETQ. CDR3 length equals 14 residues. The CDR3 nucleotides read TGCGCCAGCAGCCCCGGGGGGGCCGGATGGGAGCAGTACTTC. Protein sequence: CASSPGGAGWEQYF.

This clonotype was picked up many times. The gene calls are TRBV20-1 and TRBJ2-7; D may be TRBD2 (5 bases). Germline loops: CDR1 DFQATT, CDR2 SNEGSKA (reference sequence). V shed 0 bases and J shed 4 bases, with 13 bases lying between them. The CDR3 has 14 amino acids. CDR3 region: CSARDGETIYEQYF. The CDR3 nucleotides read TGCAGTGCTAGAGATGGCGAGACTATTTACGAGCAGTACTTC.

The V gene is TRBV14, the J gene TRBJ2-6; TRBD2 matches 8 bases. Per germline, CDR1 SGHDN and CDR2 FVKESK. The V gene end was trimmed by 5 bases and the J gene end by 2 bases; junction bases not matched to a gene: 11. CDR3 length equals 18 residues. The CDR3 sequence is CASSSPRGGLAGANVLTF. The DNA of the CDR3 is TGTGCCAGCAGCTCCCCCCGGGGGGGCCTCGCTGGGGCCAACGTCCTGACTTTC.